Listed here are 21 T cell receptor beta chains from one sample, sequenced in a study of cytomegalovirus exposure and HLA in healthy donors. Only in-frame clones appear in the TCRdb table, and some are missing; sequencing was by immunoSEQ multiplex PCR. The sample lists a few hundred thousand clones; 70% to 90% were seen once. Sequencing input: PBMCs. The origin of the receptors is a woman between 18 and 29 years old in good health and CMV-seronegative.

V is TRBV7-2 and J is TRBJ1-4, with D possibly TRBD1 on 6 matching bases. Germline V gene sequence: CDR1 SGHTA, CDR2 FQGNSA. The CDR3 spans 15 residues. The germline V and J ends were trimmed by 5 bases and 3 bases, with 13 bases remaining between them. The CDR3 nucleotides are TGTGCCAGCAGCCTTAACAGGGCCTCTAATGAAAAACTGTTTTTT. Amino acids: CASSLNRASNEKLFF.

V and J are TRBV9 and TRBJ1-1; D is perhaps TRBD1 (6 bases). The germline CDR1 and CDR2 sequences are SGDLS and YYNGEE. V was pared by 4 bases and J by 4 bases, with 11 bases between. The CDR3 sequence is 13 residues long. In DNA form, the CDR3 reads TGTGCCAGCAGCCTAGGGGGGGGCACTGAAGCTTTCTTT. Translation gives CASSLGGGTEAFF.

This clone has only a few counts. This chain links TRBV29-1 with TRBJ2-4; no clear D gene. The germline gives CDR1 SQVTM, CDR2 ANQGSEA. Trimming shortened V by 3 bases and J by 8 bases, and 8 bases separated the two germline ends. CDR3 length: 11 amino acids. The CDR3 nucleotides are TGCAGCGTTGACAGGTCGGACATTCAGTACTTC. This gives the protein CSVDRSDIQYF. Filled out from reference TRBV29-1 and TRBJ2-4, the complete variable domain reads SAVISQKPSRDICQRGTSLTIQCQVDSQVTMMFWYRQQPGQSLTLIATANQGSEATYESGFVIDKFPISRPNLTFSTLTVSNMSPEDSSIYLCSVDRSDIQYFGAGTRLSVL.

This chain connects TRBV6-6 to TRBJ1-2, with D perhaps matching TRBD1 (5 bases). The CDR3 is 16 amino acids. V dropped 7 bases and J dropped 3 bases, with 21 bases sitting between them. The germline V gene has CDR1 MNHNY and CDR2 SVGAGI (reference sequence). The CDR3 bases are TGTGCCAGCATTTTAATCGGGACTCACGGAGACTATGGCTACACCTTC. Protein sequence: CASILIGTHGDYGYTF.

The chain uses TRBV5-1 and TRBJ2-1; D is possibly TRBD1 (5 bases). Per the germline V gene, CDR1 is SGHRS and CDR2 is YFSETQ. V lost 0 bases and J 4 bases, leaving 8 bases between the germline ends. The CDR3 has 14 residues. In DNA, the CDR3 is TGCGCCAGCAGCTTGGCCGACAGATACAATGAGCAGTTCTTC. This translates into CASSLADRYNEQFF. Using reference TRBV5-1 and TRBJ2-1 for the parts outside the CDR3, the full variable domain is KAGVTQTPRYLIKTRGQQVTLSCSPISGHRSVSWYQQTPGQGLQFLFEYFSETQRNKGNFPGRFSGRQFSNSRSEMNVSTLELGDSALYLCASSLADRYNEQFFGPGTRLTVL.

This clone was counted a single time. The chain recombines TRBV6-1 with TRBJ1-2, with 8 bases that match TRBD1. CDR3 length: 13 residues. CDR1 is MNHNS and CDR2 is SASEGT in the germline V gene. Unmatched junction bases numbered 11, after V lost 10 bases and J lost 7 bases. The CDR3 nucleotides read TGTGCCACACTCCCGGACAGGGTCGGTGGCTACACCTTC. It codes for CATLPDRVGGYTF.

The count of this clone is one. This chain links TRBV11-2 with TRBJ2-1; the match to TRBD1 covers 9 bases. CDR1 is SGHAT, CDR2 FQNNGV, per germline. The junction had 2 bases not matched to a gene; V was cut back by 6 bases and J by 5 bases. This CDR3 has 13 amino acids. CDR3 bases: TGTGCCAGCAGAAGACAGGGGGACAATGAGCAGTTCTTC. This encodes CASRRQGDNEQFF.

The rearrangement links TRBV4-1 to TRBJ2-7; D is possibly TRBD2 (6 bases). Between the trimmed V and J ends, which lost 4 bases and 1 base, there was a span of 14 bases. This CDR3 contains 15 residues. Germline V gives CDR1 MGHRA, CDR2 YSYEKL. The CDR3 sequence: CASSPEPGESYEQYF. In DNA form, the CDR3 reads TGCGCCAGCAGCCCCGAACCGGGGGAGTCCTACGAGCAGTACTTC.

The gene calls are TRBV6-5 and TRBJ1-1, with D tentatively TRBD1 (6 bases). This CDR3 has 15 amino acids. The V end lost 5 bases, the J end lost 1 base, and 14 bases lay between the germline ends. Germline V CDR1 and CDR2: MNHEY, SVGAGI. The CDR3 region has the DNA TGTGCCAGCAGTCTATCAGGGGTGGGGAACACTGAAGCTTTCTTT. Its protein is CASSLSGVGNTEAFF.

The sample holds a few counts of this clone. The chain combines TRBV7-9 with TRBJ2-7, with 9 bases aligning to TRBD1. The CDR3 covers 14 residues. Looked up from germline, CDR1 is SEHNR and CDR2 is FQNEAQ (reference sequence). V lost 5 bases and J lost 2; bases outside the gene matches: 4. The CDR3 reads CASSGTGLTYEQYF. The CDR3 DNA is TGTGCCAGCAGCGGGACAGGGTTAACCTACGAGCAGTACTTC.

V usage is TRBV7-9 and J usage is TRBJ2-7; 10 nucleotides align to TRBD2. The CDR3 spans 16 residues. With 4 bases clipped from V and 5 bases from J, the junction kept 11 bases outside the gene matches. CDR1 SEHNR and CDR2 FQNEAQ come from the germline V gene (reference sequence). The CDR3 DNA sequence: TGTGCCAGCAGCTACCCTTTCAGGACTAGCGGACACGAGCAGTACTTC. It yields the protein CASSYPFRTSGHEQYF.

This clone appeared once. The rearrangement uses TRBV6-5 and TRBJ1-2; 7 positions agree with TRBD1. J gave up 7 bases and V 5 bases, and 4 bases lay outside the gene matches. Germline CDR1 reads MNHEY; CDR2 reads SVGAGI. This CDR3 region has 12 residues. The CDR3 coding sequence is TGTGCCAGCAGTGAACAGGGGTTTGGCTACACCTTC. As protein: CASSEQGFGYTF.

The J gene is TRBJ2-1, the V gene TRBV27; 9 nucleotides align to TRBD1. The CDR3 length is 15 residues. After removal of 4 bases from V and 2 bases from J, the junction contained 3 bases not matched to a gene. CDR1 and CDR2 from the germline V gene are MNHEY and SMNVEV (reference sequence). CDR3 bases: TGTGCCAGCAGTTCCCGACAGGGGGCCTACAATGAGCAGTTCTTC. Translated: CASSSRQGAYNEQFF.

Points on this clone: Other DNA sequences in the same sample also yield this CDR3. The chain employs TRBV30 and TRBJ1-3, with D unresolved. V shed 0 bases and J shed 4 bases, with 4 bases lying between them. The CDR3 extends over 12 amino acids. Germline lookup yields CDR1 GTSNPN and CDR2 SVGIG (reference sequence). CDR3 sequence reads: CAWSVQGNTIYF. The CDR3 DNA sequence: TGTGCCTGGAGTGTACAGGGAAACACCATATATTTT.

This clone was seen only a few times. The genes are TRBV5-8 and TRBJ2-2; 7 positions agree with TRBD1. With V trimmed by 2 bases and J by 6 bases, 10 bases remained unmatched. The CDR3 loop spans 16 amino acids. Germline assignment: CDR1 SGHTS and CDR2 YDEGEE. CDR3 residues: CASSFQGVRDSGELFF. The CDR3 nucleotides are TGTGCCAGCAGCTTTCAGGGGGTGAGGGATTCCGGGGAGCTGTTTTTT.

This clone was observed a single time. The CDR3 DNA sequence: TGCGCCAGCAGCTTGGGGACAGGGGGCCGCCGGGCTTTCTTT. Amino acid sequence: CASSLGTGGRRAFF. V gene TRBV5-1 combines with J gene TRBJ1-1; TRBD1 matches 11 bases. The CDR3 is 14 amino acids. Trimming took 0 bases from V and 11 from J; bases not matched to a gene: 6. CDR1 and CDR2 from the germline V gene are SGHRS and YFSETQ.

This rearrangement joins TRBV5-1 to TRBJ2-2, with TRBD2 identical over 15 bases. CDR3 length equals 20 residues. The germline CDR1 and CDR2 sequences are SGHRS and YFSETQ. V lost 1 base to trimming and J lost 7 bases; unmatched junction nucleotides: 14. CDR3 loop: CASSLTPGLAGGRRNGELFF. In DNA form, the CDR3 reads TGCGCCAGCAGCTTGACACCGGGACTAGCGGGAGGCCGCAGGAACGGGGAGCTGTTTTTT.

This chain joins TRBV4-1 and TRBJ2-5; tentative D call: TRBD1 (5 bases). This CDR3 contains 13 residues. Germline assignment: CDR1 MGHRA and CDR2 YSYEKL. Trimming took 3 bases from V and 4 from J, leaving 9 bases between them. CDR3: CASSQTRGETQYF. CDR3 sequence (DNA): TGCGCCAGCAGCCAGACAAGGGGAGAGACCCAGTACTTC.

The chain uses TRBV27 and TRBJ2-7, with D tentatively TRBD2 (6 bases). V lost 6 bases and J lost 2, with 11 bases in between. Germline V gene sequence: CDR1 MNHEY, CDR2 SMNVEV (reference sequence). This CDR3 has 13 amino acids. The CDR3 nucleotides read TGTGCCAGCAGCTTAGCGGATCCCTACGAGCAGTACTTC. The encoded protein is CASSLADPYEQYF.

J is TRBJ1-2 and V is TRBV19; the D is unclear. CDR3 length: 12 residues. Germline assignment: CDR1 LNHDA and CDR2 SQIVND (reference sequence). V gave up 11 bases and J gave up 7 bases, with 17 bases separating them. In nucleotides, the CDR3 is TGTGCCCTGGGAGAGGGTGGATCTGGCTACACCTTC. Translation: CALGEGGSGYTF.

The table lists this clone with a count of one. The chain links TRBV18 to TRBJ1-2, with D possibly matching TRBD1 (6 bases). The CDR3 is 14 amino acids. Trimming left V 1 base short and J 6 bases short, with 12 bases between. Looked up from germline, CDR1 is KGHSH and CDR2 is LQKENI. In nucleotides, the CDR3 is TGTGCCAGCTCACCACGTTCAGGGGTTGATGGCTACACCTTC. Encoded protein: CASSPRSGVDGYTF.